The 27 T cell receptor beta chains reported below all come from one sample, sequenced in a study of identical twins. TCRdb reprocessed the 5' RACE reads with MiXCR, giving one entry per CDR3 protein. The sample records about 240,000 distinct CDR3 sequences, 10% being singletons. What was sequenced was memory T cells sorted from blood. These receptors were collected from a man in his fifties in good health.

The V gene is TRBV5-1, the J gene TRBJ2-3, with 8 bases lining up with TRBD2. V shed 4 bases, J shed 5 bases, and the junction held 9 bases outside the gene matches. The CDR3 loop spans 15 amino acids. Germline CDR1 is SGHRS and CDR2 is YFSETQ. CDR3 coding DNA: TGCGCCAGCAGCCCCGGGACTAGTCGGAGAGATACGCAGTATTTT. Translation: CASSPGTSRRDTQYF.

This clonotype was seen a handful of times. The chain combines TRBV2 with TRBJ2-1, with TRBD1 matching 8 bases. The germline CDR1 and CDR2 sequences are SNHLY and FYNNEI. Trimming cost V 8 bases and J 12 bases; bases outside gene matches: 15. The CDR3 contains 14 residues. For the CDR3, the DNA is TGTGCCAGCTCCCAGGGGGCGGGGACGAGGGGGCAGTTCTTC. This encodes CASSQGAGTRGQFF.

This clonotype was detected ten times or more. This rearrangement joins TRBV20-1 to TRBJ2-1, with 7 bases that match TRBD2. J was trimmed by 0 bases and V by 6 bases; bases with no gene match: 11. Per the germline V gene, CDR1 is DFQATT and CDR2 is SNEGSKA (reference sequence). The CDR3 length is 16 residues. CDR3 region: CSAESRGESSYNEQFF. The CDR3 region has the DNA TGCAGTGCCGAGTCCCGGGGGGAAAGCTCCTACAATGAGCAGTTCTTC.

This clonotype showed up many times. The chain has TRBV5-1 and TRBJ2-5; the match to TRBD2 covers 11 bases. This CDR3 has 15 residues. Looked up from germline, CDR1 is SGHRS and CDR2 is YFSETQ. The V gene end was trimmed by 4 bases and the J gene end by 2 bases; junction bases not matched to a gene: 4. In nucleotides, the CDR3 is TGCGCCAGCAGCCCGGGACTAGCGGTACAAGAGACCCAGTACTTC. Its translation: CASSPGLAVQETQYF.

Remarks on this clonotype: A read error may be the cause here, since a much bigger clone is one base away. V and J are TRBV2 and TRBJ1-2, with TRBD1 as a possible D gene (6 bases). Germline V CDR1 and CDR2: SNHLY, FYNNEI. This CDR3 region has 13 residues. The CDR3 sequence is CDSSLGQSYGYTF. The CDR3 coding sequence is TGTGACAGCAGTCTTGGACAGTCTTATGGCTACACCTTC.

This clonotype occurred once. A read error is possible here, since a much larger clone lies one base away. This chain uses TRBV4-2 with TRBJ1-1; unclear D gene. Trimming took 4 bases from V and 5 from J, leaving 8 bases between them. This CDR3 is 12 amino acids long. CDR1 LGHNA and CDR2 YNFKEQ come from the germline V gene. The CDR3 protein is CASSRDLTEAFF. In DNA form, the CDR3 reads TGTGCCAGCAGCCGAGATTTAACTGAAGCTTTCTTT.

Concerning this clonotype: No conserved phenylalanine or tryptophan is present at the end of the CDR3, so a read error is the likely explanation. The V call is TRBV6-6, the J call TRBJ1-4, with D unclear. The CDR3 totals 13 residues. Trimming cost V 0 bases and J 8 bases, with 7 bases left between them. Germline V gene data show CDR1 as MNHNY and CDR2 as SVGAGI (reference sequence). The CDR3 loop is CASSYSSEEKLFL. The CDR3 region has the DNA TGTGCCAGCAGTTACTCTTCCGAAGAAAAACTGTTTCTT.

This clonotype appeared many times. V and J are TRBV20-1 and TRBJ2-3; 9 bases are a match to TRBD2. This CDR3 has 14 amino acids. The ends lost 2 bases at V and 2 bases at J; junction bases unmatched: 2. Germline loops: CDR1 DFQATT, CDR2 SNEGSKA (reference sequence). The CDR3 nucleotides are TGCAGTGCTAGACTAGCGGGGACCACAGATACGCAGTATTTT. It yields the protein CSARLAGTTDTQYF.

In its sample, this clonotype was seen many times. This chain joins TRBV4-2 and TRBJ2-2; D unresolved. V lost 4 bases to trimming and J lost 1 base, with 10 bases between them. This CDR3 is 15 amino acids long. The germline CDR1 and CDR2 sequences are LGHNA and YNFKEQ. CDR3 residues: CASSPNSLNTGELFF. The CDR3 region has the DNA TGTGCCAGCAGCCCAAATAGCCTGAACACCGGGGAGCTGTTTTTT.

This clonotype was recorded a few times. The V and J genes are TRBV6-2 or TRBV6-3 and TRBJ1-1, with no clear D. CDR3 length: 15 amino acids. Germline CDR1 MNHEY, CDR2 SVGEGT. With 0 bases removed from V and 0 bases from J, the gap between germline ends came to 8 bases. The CDR3 DNA reads TGTGCCAGCAGTTACTCAGCACTTATGAACACTGAAGCTTTCTTT. Translating it yields CASSYSALMNTEAFF.

The genes are TRBV4-3 and TRBJ2-5, with D possibly matching TRBD1 (6 bases). Between the trimmed V and J ends, which lost 2 bases and 1 base, there was a span of 11 bases. This CDR3 spans 15 amino acids. Germline assignment: CDR1 LGHNA and CDR2 YSLEER. As DNA, the CDR3 is TGCGCCAGCAGCCAATACAGGGCAGCCCAAGAGACCCAGTACTTC. Translated, it gives CASSQYRAAQETQYF.

This clonotype was seen only a few times. The chain links TRBV24-1 to TRBJ1-2, with D tentatively TRBD1 (5 bases). The CDR3 is 15 residues long. Germline CDR1 and CDR2: KGHDR and SFDVKD. Trimming pared 3 bases from V and 3 bases from J, leaving 13 bases between. CDR3 protein: CATSDGGRGYYGYTF. The CDR3 DNA is TGTGCCACCAGTGATGGCGGGCGGGGCTACTATGGCTACACCTTC.

The sample holds a few counts of this clonotype. V gene TRBV11-2 combines with J gene TRBJ1-1; unclear D gene. CDR3 length: 14 amino acids. Trimming pared 0 bases from V and 10 bases from J, leaving 15 bases between. CDR1 is SGHAT and CDR2 is FQNNGV in the germline V gene. CDR3 sequence: CASSLESGRSGAFF. The CDR3 coding sequence is TGTGCCAGCAGCTTAGAATCCGGGAGGAGCGGAGCTTTCTTT.

This chain connects TRBV11-2 to TRBJ2-7; 8 bases agree with TRBD2. The germline CDR1 and CDR2 sequences are SGHAT and FQNNGV. The CDR3 has 15 residues. The J segment lost 2 bases and the V segment lost 1 base, leaving 4 bases of the junction unmatched. CDR3 residues: CASSLGRGGTYEQYF. The DNA for the CDR3 is TGTGCCAGCAGCTTAGGCCGGGGGGGGACCTACGAGCAGTACTTC. The full variable domain, with the rest looked up from reference TRBV11-2 and TRBJ2-7, is EAGVAQSPRYKIIEKRQSVAFWCNPISGHATLYWYQQILGQGPKLLIQFQNNGVVDDSQLPKDRFSAERLKGVDSTLKIQPAKLEDSAVYLCASSLGRGGTYEQYFGPGTRLTVT.

The chain combines TRBV7-8 with TRBJ2-1; D is unclear. The V gene's germline CDR1 is SGHVS and CDR2 FQNEAQ. V dropped 1 base and J dropped 8 bases, with 6 bases sitting between them. The CDR3 contains 12 residues. The CDR3 spells CASSLGIDEQFF. Here the CDR3 DNA reads TGTGCCAGCAGCTTAGGCATAGATGAGCAGTTCTTC.

The chain carries TRBV12-3 or TRBV12-4 and TRBJ2-2, with a possible D match to TRBD2 (6 bases). V was cut by 6 bases and J by 5 bases, with 10 bases left in between. This CDR3 has 13 residues. This chain's CDR3 is CASRGLSTGELFF. CDR3 in DNA: TGTGCCAGCAGGGGACTTAGTACCGGGGAGCTGTTTTTT.

This clonotype was picked up many times. The chain is built from TRBV6-5 and TRBJ2-3, with D possibly TRBD2 on 5 matching bases. Trimming shortened V by 4 bases and J by 2 bases, and 13 bases separated the two germline ends. Germline values: CDR1 MNHEY, CDR2 SVGAGI. The length of the CDR3 is 15 residues. CDR3 sequence: CASSSDGLDTDTQYF. Here the CDR3 DNA reads TGTGCCAGCAGTTCCGATGGACTCGACACAGATACGCAGTATTTT.

This clonotype was counted only a few times. The chain is built from TRBV7-9 and TRBJ2-7; 7 bases fit TRBD2. The CDR3 is 15 residues long. The germline V gene has CDR1 SEHNR and CDR2 FQNEAQ (reference sequence). Unmatched junction bases numbered 13, after V lost 3 bases and J lost 8 bases. CDR3 nucleotides: TGTGCCAGCAGCTTGTCCGGTGGGCGGGAGTATCAGCAGTACTTC. Residues: CASSLSGGREYQQYF.

This sequence joins TRBV28 and TRBJ1-5, with a tentative D call TRBD1 (5 bases). V was shortened by 2 bases and J by 6 bases, with 8 bases between the two germline ends. Germline CDR1 is MDHEN and CDR2 is SYDVKM. This CDR3 has 13 residues. The CDR3: CASSLQGVQPQHF. The CDR3 DNA is TGTGCCAGCAGTTTACAGGGTGTTCAGCCCCAGCATTTT. The full variable domain, completed using reference TRBV28 and TRBJ1-5, is DVKVTQSSRYLVKRTGEKVFLECVQDMDHENMFWYRQDPGLGLRLIYFSYDVKMKEKGDIPEGYSVSREKKERFSLILESASTNQTSMYLCASSLQGVQPQHFGDGTRLSIL.

The V gene is TRBV7-9, the J gene TRBJ2-2; TRBD2 agrees at 8 bases. Germline-derived CDR1 and CDR2 are SEHNR and FQNEAQ (reference sequence). V lost 4 bases to trimming and J lost 6 bases; unmatched junction nucleotides: 10. This CDR3 contains 16 residues. The CDR3 coding sequence is TGTGCCAGCAGCTGGACCGGGACTAGAGGGTCCGGGGAGCTGTTTTTT. This sequence encodes CASSWTGTRGSGELFF.

The gene calls are TRBV5-1 and TRBJ1-1; D is possibly TRBD1 (6 bases). With 7 bases removed from V and 9 bases from J, the gap between germline ends came to 16 bases. Per the germline V gene, CDR1 is SGHRS and CDR2 is YFSETQ. CDR3 size: 12 residues. The DNA of the CDR3 is TGCGCCAGCTTACAAGCTGGGGGCAAAGCTTTCTTT. Translation: CASLQAGGKAFF.

The DNA of the CDR3 is TGTGCCAGCAGCCCCCGGGACAGGGGCCTCTACAATGAGCAGTTCTTC. Residues: CASSPRDRGLYNEQFF. The V call is TRBV7-6, the J call TRBJ2-1, with TRBD1 matching 10 bases. This CDR3 is 16 amino acids long. After removal of 5 bases from V and 3 bases from J, the junction contained 7 bases not matched to a gene. The germline V gene has CDR1 SGHVS and CDR2 FNYEAQ.

This clonotype was picked up many times. J is TRBJ2-1 and V is TRBV6-2 or TRBV6-3; D remains ambiguous. The V gene's germline CDR1 is MNHEY and CDR2 SVGEGT. V dropped 2 bases and J dropped 8 bases, with 1 base sitting between them. The CDR3 is 10 residues long. CDR3 residues: CASSYDEQFF. The DNA for the CDR3 is TGTGCCAGCAGTTACGATGAGCAGTTCTTC.

This sequence joins TRBV5-6 and TRBJ1-1, with a tentative D call TRBD1 (6 bases). The CDR3 contains 15 residues. V gave up 4 bases and J gave up 0 bases, with 13 bases separating them. Germline values: CDR1 SGHDT, CDR2 YYEEEE. The CDR3 DNA reads TGTGCCAGCAGCAGCCGACAGGAGATGAACACTGAAGCTTTCTTT. It specifies CASSSRQEMNTEAFF.

The chain joins TRBV20-1 to TRBJ2-3, with 7 bases that match TRBD2. V trimming: 0 bases; J trimming: 6 bases; junction bases outside the gene matches: 9. The CDR3 covers 15 residues. Germline V CDR1 and CDR2: DFQATT, SNEGSKA (reference sequence). CDR3 DNA: TGCAGTGCTAGAGATTCTCGGGGGGATAGGGATACGCAGTATTTT. It encodes CSARDSRGDRDTQYF.

In its sample, this clonotype was seen a few times. V gene TRBV7-9 combines with J gene TRBJ1-1; D possibly corresponds to TRBD1 (6 bases). The CDR3 is 14 amino acids. V was shortened by 7 bases and J by 0 bases, with 12 bases between the two germline ends. The germline V gene has CDR1 SEHNR and CDR2 FQNEAQ (reference sequence). CDR3 residues: CASKVDSMNTEAFF. The CDR3 nucleotides are TGTGCCAGCAAAGTGGACAGCATGAACACTGAAGCTTTCTTT. The entire variable domain, with the rest obtained from reference TRBV7-9 and TRBJ1-1, is as follows: DTGVSQNPRHKITKRGQNVTFRCDPISEHNRLYWYRQTLGQGPEFLTYFQNEAQLEKSRLLSDRFSAERPKGSFSTLEIQRTEQGDSAMYLCASKVDSMNTEAFFGQGTRLTVV.

This chain links TRBV7-8 with TRBJ1-4; 7 bases match TRBD1. Trimming cost V 5 bases and J 2 bases; bases outside gene matches: 8. This CDR3 is 16 amino acids long. Germline V CDR1 and CDR2: SGHVS, FQNEAQ. Here the CDR3 DNA reads TGTGCCAGCAGCACCATGACAGGGCTTACTAATGAAAAACTGTTTTTT. This sequence encodes CASSTMTGLTNEKLFF.